The present T cell receptor beta chain was sequenced within a study of CD8 T cells in Susac syndrome. Trimming shortened V by 1 base and J by 6 bases, and 9 bases separated the two germline ends. The CDR3 consists of 12 residues. Germline V CDR1 and CDR2: GTSNPN, SVGIG (reference sequence). An input of about 0.5 to 1 ug of RNA was subjected to reverse transcription using random hexamers. TCRdb recomputed calls from the immunoSEQ multiplex PCR reads with MiXCR, one row per CDR3 protein. The sample records almost 450,000 distinct CDR3 sequences, around 85% being singletons. The sequencing input was CD8+ T cells from PBMCs. The chain combines TRBV30 with TRBJ1-2, with TRBD1 as a possible D gene (6 bases). This TCR was recovered from a human donor with multiple sclerosis. In DNA form, the CDR3 reads TGTGCCTGGAGTGGAGGGGGACATGGCTACACCTTC. Amino acids: CAWSGGGHGYTF.